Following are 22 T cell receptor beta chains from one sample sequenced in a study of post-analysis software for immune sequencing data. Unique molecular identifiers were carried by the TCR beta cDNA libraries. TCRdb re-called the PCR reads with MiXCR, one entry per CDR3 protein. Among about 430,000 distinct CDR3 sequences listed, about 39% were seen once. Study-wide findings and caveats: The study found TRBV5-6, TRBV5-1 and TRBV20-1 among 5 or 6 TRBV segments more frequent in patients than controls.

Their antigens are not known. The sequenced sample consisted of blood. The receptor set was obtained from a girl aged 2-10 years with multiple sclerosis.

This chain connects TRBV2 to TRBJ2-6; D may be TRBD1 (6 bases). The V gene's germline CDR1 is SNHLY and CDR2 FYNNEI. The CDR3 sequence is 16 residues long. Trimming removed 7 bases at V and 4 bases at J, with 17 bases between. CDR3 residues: CASTSNRARGANVLTF. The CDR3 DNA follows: TGTGCCAGCACGTCGAACAGGGCGCGAGGGGCCAACGTCCTGACTTTC.

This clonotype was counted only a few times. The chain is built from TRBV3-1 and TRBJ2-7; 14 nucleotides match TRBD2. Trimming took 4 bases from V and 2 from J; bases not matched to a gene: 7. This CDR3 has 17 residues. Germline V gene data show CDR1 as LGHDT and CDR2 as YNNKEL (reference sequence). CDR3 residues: CASSPWTSGGTTYEQYF. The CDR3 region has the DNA TGTGCCAGCAGCCCCTGGACTAGCGGGGGGACTACCTACGAGCAGTACTTC.

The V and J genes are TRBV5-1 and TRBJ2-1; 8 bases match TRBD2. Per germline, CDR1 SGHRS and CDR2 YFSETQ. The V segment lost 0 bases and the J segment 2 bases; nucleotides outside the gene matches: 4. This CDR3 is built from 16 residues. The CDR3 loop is CASSLVLAATYNEQFF. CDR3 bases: TGCGCCAGCAGCTTGGTACTAGCGGCAACCTACAATGAGCAGTTCTTC.

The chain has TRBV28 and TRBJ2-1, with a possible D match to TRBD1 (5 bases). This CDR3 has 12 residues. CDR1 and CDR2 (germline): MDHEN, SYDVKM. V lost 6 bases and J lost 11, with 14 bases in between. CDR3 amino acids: CASSLDSLKQFF. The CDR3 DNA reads TGTGCCAGCAGCCTTGACAGCCTAAAGCAGTTCTTC. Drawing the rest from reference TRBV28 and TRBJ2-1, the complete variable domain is DVKVTQSSRYLVKRTGEKVFLECVQDMDHENMFWYRQDPGLGLRLIYFSYDVKMKEKGDIPEGYSVSREKKERFSLILESASTNQTSMYLCASSLDSLKQFFGPGTRLTVL.

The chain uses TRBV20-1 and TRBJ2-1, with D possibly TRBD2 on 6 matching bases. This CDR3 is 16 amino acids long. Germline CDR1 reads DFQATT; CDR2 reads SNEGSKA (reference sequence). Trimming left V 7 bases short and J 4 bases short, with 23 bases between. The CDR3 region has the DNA TGCAGTGGTACGGCGGGAAAAATCCCCGGGTACAATGAGCAGTTCTTC. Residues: CSGTAGKIPGYNEQFF.

Written as DNA, the CDR3 is TGCGCCAGCAGCTTCAGACAGGGATGGGAGCAGTTCTTC. Its protein is CASSFRQGWEQFF. This chain links TRBV5-1 with TRBJ2-1; TRBD1 agrees at 7 bases. Germline V gives CDR1 SGHRS, CDR2 YFSETQ. The J segment lost 10 bases and the V segment lost 2 bases, leaving 6 bases of the junction unmatched. This CDR3 is 13 amino acids long.

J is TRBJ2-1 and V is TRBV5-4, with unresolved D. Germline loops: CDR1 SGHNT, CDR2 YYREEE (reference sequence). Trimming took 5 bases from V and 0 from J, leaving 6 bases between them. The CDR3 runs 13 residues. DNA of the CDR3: TGTGCCAGCAGGCCTAGCTCCTACAATGAGCAGTTCTTC. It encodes CASRPSSYNEQFF.

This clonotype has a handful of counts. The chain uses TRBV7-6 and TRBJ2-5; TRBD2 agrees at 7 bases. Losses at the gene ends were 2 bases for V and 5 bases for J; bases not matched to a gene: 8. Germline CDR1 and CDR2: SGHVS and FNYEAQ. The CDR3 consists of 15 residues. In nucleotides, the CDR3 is TGTGCCAGCAGCTTATGGGATAGGGAGGGCGAGACCCAGTACTTC. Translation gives CASSLWDREGETQYF.

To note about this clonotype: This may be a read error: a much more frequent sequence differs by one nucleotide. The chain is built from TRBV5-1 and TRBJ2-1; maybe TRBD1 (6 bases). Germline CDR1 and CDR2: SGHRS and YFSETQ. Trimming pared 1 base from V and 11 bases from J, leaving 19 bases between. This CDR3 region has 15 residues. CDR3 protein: CASSLRDTSTYQQFF. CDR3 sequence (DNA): TGCGCCAGCAGCTTGAGGGACACATCTACGTATCAGCAGTTCTTC.

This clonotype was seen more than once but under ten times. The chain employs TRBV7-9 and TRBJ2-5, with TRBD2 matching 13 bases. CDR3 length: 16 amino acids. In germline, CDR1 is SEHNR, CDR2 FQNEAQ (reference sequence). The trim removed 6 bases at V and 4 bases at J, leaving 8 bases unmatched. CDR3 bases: TGTGCCAGCAGACCAGGACTAGCGGGAGAGGTAGAGACCCAGTACTTC. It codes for CASRPGLAGEVETQYF.

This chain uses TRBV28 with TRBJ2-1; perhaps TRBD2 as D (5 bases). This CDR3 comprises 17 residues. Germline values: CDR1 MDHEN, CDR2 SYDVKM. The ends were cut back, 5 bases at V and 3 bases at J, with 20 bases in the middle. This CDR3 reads CASSPLTIRWGYNEQFF. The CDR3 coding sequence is TGTGCCAGCAGTCCCCTGACTATTCGGTGGGGCTACAATGAGCAGTTCTTC. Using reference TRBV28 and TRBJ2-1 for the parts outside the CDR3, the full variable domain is DVKVTQSSRYLVKRTGEKVFLECVQDMDHENMFWYRQDPGLGLRLIYFSYDVKMKEKGDIPEGYSVSREKKERFSLILESASTNQTSMYLCASSPLTIRWGYNEQFFGPGTRLTVL.

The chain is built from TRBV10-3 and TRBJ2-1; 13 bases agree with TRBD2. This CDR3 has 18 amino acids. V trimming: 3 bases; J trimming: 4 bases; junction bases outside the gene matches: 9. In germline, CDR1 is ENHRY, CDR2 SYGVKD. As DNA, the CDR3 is TGTGCCATCAGTGAAGGGACTAGCGGGAACATCCCTTACAATGAGCAGTTCTTC. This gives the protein CAISEGTSGNIPYNEQFF.

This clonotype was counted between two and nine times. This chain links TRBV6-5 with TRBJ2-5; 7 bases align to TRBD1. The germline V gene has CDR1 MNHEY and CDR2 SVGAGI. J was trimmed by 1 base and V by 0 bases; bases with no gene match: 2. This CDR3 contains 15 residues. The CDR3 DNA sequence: TGTGCCAGCAGTTACTCGGGACAGCCCCAAGAGACCCAGTACTTC. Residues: CASSYSGQPQETQYF.

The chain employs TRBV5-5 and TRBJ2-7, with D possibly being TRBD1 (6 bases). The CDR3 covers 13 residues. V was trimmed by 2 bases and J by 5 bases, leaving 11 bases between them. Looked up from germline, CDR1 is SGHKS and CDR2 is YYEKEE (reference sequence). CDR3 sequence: CASSLQGLHEQYF. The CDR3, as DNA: TGTGCCAGCAGCTTACAGGGATTACACGAGCAGTACTTC.

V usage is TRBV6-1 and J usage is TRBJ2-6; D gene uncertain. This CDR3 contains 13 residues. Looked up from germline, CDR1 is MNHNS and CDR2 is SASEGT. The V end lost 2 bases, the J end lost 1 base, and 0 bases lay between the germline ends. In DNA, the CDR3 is TGTGCCAGCAGTGAATCTGGGGCCAACGTCCTGACTTTC. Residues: CASSESGANVLTF.

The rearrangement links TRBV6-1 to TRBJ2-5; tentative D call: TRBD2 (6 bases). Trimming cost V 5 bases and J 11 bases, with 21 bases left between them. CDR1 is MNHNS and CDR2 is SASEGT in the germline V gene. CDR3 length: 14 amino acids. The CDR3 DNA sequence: TGTGCCAGCAGTACCGGGACCCCAGGTCGGGGGCAGTACTTC. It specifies CASSTGTPGRGQYF.

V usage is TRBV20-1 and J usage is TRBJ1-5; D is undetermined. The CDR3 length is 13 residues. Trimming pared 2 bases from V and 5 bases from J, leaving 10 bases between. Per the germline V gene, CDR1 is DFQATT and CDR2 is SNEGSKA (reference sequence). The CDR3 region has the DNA TGCAGTGCTAGATGGGAGCCCTATCAGCCCCAGCATTTT. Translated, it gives CSARWEPYQPQHF.

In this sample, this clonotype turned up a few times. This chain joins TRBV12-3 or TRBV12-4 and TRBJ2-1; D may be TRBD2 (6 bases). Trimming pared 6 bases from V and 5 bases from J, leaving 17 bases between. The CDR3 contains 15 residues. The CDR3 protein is CASSRRERSNNEQFF. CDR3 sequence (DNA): TGTGCCAGCAGCCGACGGGAGCGGAGTAACAATGAGCAGTTCTTC.

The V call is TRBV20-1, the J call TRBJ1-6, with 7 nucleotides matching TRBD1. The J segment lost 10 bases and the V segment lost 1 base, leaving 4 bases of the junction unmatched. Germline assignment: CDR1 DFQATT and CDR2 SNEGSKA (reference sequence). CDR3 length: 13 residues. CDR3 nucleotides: TGCAGTGCTAGAGCGACAGGGCGCTCACCCCTCCACTTT. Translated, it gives CSARATGRSPLHF.

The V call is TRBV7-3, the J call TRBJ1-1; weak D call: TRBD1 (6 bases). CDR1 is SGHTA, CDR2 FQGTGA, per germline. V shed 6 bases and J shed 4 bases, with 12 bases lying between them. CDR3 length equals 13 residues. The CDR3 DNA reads TGTGCCAGCAGTCGTACAGGGACCACTGAAGCTTTCTTT. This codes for CASSRTGTTEAFF. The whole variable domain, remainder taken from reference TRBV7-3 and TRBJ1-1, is GAGVSQTPSNKVTEKGKYVELRCDPISGHTALYWYRQSLGQGPEFLIYFQGTGAADDSGLPNDRFFAVRPEGSVSTLKIQRTERGDSAVYLCASSRTGTTEAFFGQGTRLTVV.

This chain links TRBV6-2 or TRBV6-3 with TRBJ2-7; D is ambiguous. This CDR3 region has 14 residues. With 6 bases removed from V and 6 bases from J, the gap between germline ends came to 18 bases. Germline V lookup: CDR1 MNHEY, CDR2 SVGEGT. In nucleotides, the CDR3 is TGTGCCAGCAGACAGCAGTTGGGCCGCGGCGAGCAGTACTTC. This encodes CASRQQLGRGEQYF.

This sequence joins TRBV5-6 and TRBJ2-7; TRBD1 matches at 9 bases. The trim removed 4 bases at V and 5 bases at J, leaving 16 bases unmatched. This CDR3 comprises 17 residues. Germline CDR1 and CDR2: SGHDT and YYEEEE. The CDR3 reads CASSRLNRGRGRDEQYF. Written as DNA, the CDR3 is TGTGCCAGCAGCCGGTTAAACAGGGGGCGAGGTCGGGACGAGCAGTACTTC.